The rows below give T cell receptor beta chains drawn from one sample of a study of cytomegalovirus exposure and HLA in healthy donors. Only in-frame clones appear in the TCRdb table, and some are missing; sequencing was by immunoSEQ multiplex PCR. The sample has around 100,000 clones; 74% are singletons. Sequencing was done on a sample of PBMCs. All receptors come from a man between 25 and 39 years old in good health and CMV-seropositive. Each CDR3 is given with its conserved first and last residue. A D gene is named only where the DNA matches it firmly. Clone sizes are given selectively: once, few, many, or a class where the clone is expanded.

16	once	TRBD1	TRBV7-9	TRBJ1-6	TGTTCCAGCAGCCGACAGGGGGGTACCTATAATTCACCCCTCCACTTT	CSSSRQGGTYNSPLHF
17	once	TRBD2	TRBV7-2	TRBJ2-7	TGTGCCAGCAGCTTAGATGGCGGGGGGCCAAGTCCCTACGAGCAGTACTTC	CASSLDGGGPSPYEQYF
15	once	-	TRBV29-1	TRBJ2-3	TGCAGCGTTCGCGGGGGCCGAGGATACACAGATACGCAGTATTTT	CSVRGGRGYTDTQYF
15	-	TRBD2	TRBV14	TRBJ2-3	TGTGCCAGCAGCCAACAGCGGGGGGCCGCCGATACGCAGTATTTT	CASSQQRGAADTQYF
14	-	TRBD1	TRBV28	TRBJ1-3	TGTGCCAGCAATACGGACAGGCCCGGAAACACCATATATTTT	CASNTDRPGNTIYF
16	-	TRBD1	TRBV18	TRBJ2-7	TGTGCCAGCTCACCGGCGGACAGGGGGTCCCCCTACGAGCAGTACTTC	CASSPADRGSPYEQYF
13	-	-	TRBV10-3	TRBJ2-7	TGTGCCATCAGTGGCAGAAGCTCCTACGAGCAGTACTTC	CAISGRSSYEQYF
15	-	TRBD2	TRBV9	TRBJ2-1	TGTGCCAGCAGCGTAGTCGGGGGGGGCTACAATGAGCAGTTCTTC	CASSVVGGGYNEQFF
13	-	TRBD1	TRBV29-1	TRBJ1-6	TGCAGCGTTGCCGGGACAGGGGGATCACCCCTCCACTTT	CSVAGTGGSPLHF
18	few	TRBD2	TRBV7-7	TRBJ2-4	TGTGCCAGCAGCTCGGGACTAGCGGGGGGTCTAGCCAAAAACATTCAGTACTTC	CASSSGLAGGLAKNIQYF
15	-	TRBD1	TRBV9	TRBJ2-5	TGTGCCAGCACCACGGGACAGGGGTACCAAGAGACCCAGTACTTC	CASTTGQGYQETQYF
12	-	-	TRBV7-9	TRBJ2-7	TGTTCCACCACGTCAGCTCGGGACGAGCAGTACTTC	CSTTSARDEQYF
14	-	-	TRBV25-1	TRBJ1-1	TGTGCCAGCAGCCACGGTTTCCGGAACACTGAAGCTTTCTTT	CASSHGFRNTEAFF
16	few	TRBD2	TRBV6-5	TRBJ2-5	TGTGCCAGCAGTTCACAACTAGCGGTATACCAAGAGACCCAGTACTTC	CASSSQLAVYQETQYF
13	-	TRBD1	TRBV2	TRBJ2-1	TGTGCCAGCGGCTCACAGGGGTTCAATGAGCAGTTCTTC	CASGSQGFNEQFF
16	-	TRBD2	TRBV9	TRBJ2-2	TGTGCCAGCAGCGGTAGCGGGGGGCGGAACACCGGGGAGCTGTTTTTT	CASSGSGGRNTGELFF
16	-	-	TRBV13	TRBJ2-1	TGTGCCAGCAGCGAGGGGGGGGGCCAATTTTACAATGAGCAGTTCTTC	CASSEGGGQFYNEQFF
14	-	TRBD1	TRBV7-6	TRBJ1-1	TGTGCCAGCAGCGCAAGACAGGGAGGCACTGAAGCTTTCTTT	CASSARQGGTEAFF
15	once	-	TRBV11-2	TRBJ2-5	TGTGCCAGCAGCTTAGAAGTGTTTCCGAGAGAGACCCAGTACTTC	CASSLEVFPRETQYF
16	-	TRBD1	TRBV5-1	TRBJ2-7	TGCGCCAGCAGCTTGTGGCCAGGACAGGGATCCTACGAGCAGTACTTC	CASSLWPGQGSYEQYF
17	-	TRBD2	TRBV6-4	TRBJ2-3	TGTGCCAGCAGTGAGGTAGCGGCTAGCGGGGTCACAGATACGCAGTATTTT	CASSEVAASGVTDTQYF
15	-	-	TRBV2	TRBJ2-7	TGTGCCAGCAGTCTTGGGGGGGGCGTATCCTACGAGCAGTACTTC	CASSLGGGVSYEQYF
15	few	TRBD2	TRBV7-6	TRBJ2-7	TGTGCCAGCAGCTTAGGAAGCGGGGCTACCTACGAGCAGTACTTC	CASSLGSGATYEQYF
18	-	TRBD1	TRBV9	TRBJ2-6	TGTGCCAGCAGCCATGGGACAGGGCGCCGCTCTGGGGCCAACGTCCTGACTTTC	CASSHGTGRRSGANVLTF
13	-	-	TRBV2	TRBJ1-4	TGTGCCAGCAGCCAGACACTGAATGAAAAACTGTTTTTT	CASSQTLNEKLFF
15	-	-	TRBV6-1	TRBJ1-3	TGTGCCAGCAGTGAGGGGCCAGGGCGTGGAAACACCATATATTTT	CASSEGPGRGNTIYF
15	many	TRBD1	TRBV2	TRBJ2-7	TGTGCCAGCAGTGAGGCCACAGGGGACCCCTACGAGCAGTACTTC	CASSEATGDPYEQYF
13	once	-	TRBV5-1	TRBJ1-4	TGCGCCAGCACGCGGGCAACTAATGAAAAACTGTTTTTT	CASTRATNEKLFF
16	-	TRBD1	TRBV6-5	TRBJ1-4	TGTGCCAGCAGTTACTCGAGTTACAGGGGGGACGAAAAACTGTTTTTT	CASSYSSYRGDEKLFF
13	-	-	TRBV5-4	TRBJ2-1	TGTGCCAATACGGACCGCGCGGGGAATGAGCAGTTCTTC	CANTDRAGNEQFF
15	-	TRBD1	TRBV5-4	TRBJ1-1	TGTGCCAGCAGTTTACAGGGGACCTTGAACACTGAAGCTTTCTTT	CASSLQGTLNTEAFF
12	-	-	TRBV10-3	TRBJ2-1	TGTGCCATCAGTGAGCCCGACACCTCCCCGTTCTTC	CAISEPDTSPFF
14	-	-	TRBV7-5	TRBJ2-3	TGTGTCAGAAGCCCGACGGACTCACCGGATACGCAGTATTTT	CVRSPTDSPDTQYF
15	-	-	TRBV6-5	TRBJ2-2	TGTGCCAGCAGTTACGAACTAGCTAAGTCCGGGGAGCTGTTTTTT	CASSYELAKSGELFF
14	-	-	TRBV6-1	TRBJ1-1	TGTGCCAGCAGTAACAGGTGGGAGAACACTGAAGCTTTCTTT	CASSNRWENTEAFF
13	-	-	TRBV7-2	TRBJ1-5	TGTGCCAGCAGCTTAGGCAGAAATCAGCCCCAGCATTTT	CASSLGRNQPQHF
10	few	-	TRBV6-8	TRBJ1-1	TGTGCCAGCACCCGACAGGAAGCTTTCTTT	CASTRQEAFF
19	-	TRBD1	TRBV19	TRBJ2-1	TGTGCCAGTAGTATTGACGGGACAGGGGGCGCTTGGGGTTACAATGAGCAGTTCTTC	CASSIDGTGGAWGYNEQFF
12	-	TRBD1	TRBV29-1	TRBJ2-5	TGCAGCGTTAGGACAGGGCAAGAGACCCAGTACTTC	CSVRTGQETQYF
14	-	-	TRBV5-4	TRBJ2-3	TGTGCCAGCAGCTTGTCGCGGAACACAGATACGCAGTATTTT	CASSLSRNTDTQYF
13	-	TRBD1	TRBV2	TRBJ2-7	TGTGCCAGCAATACAGGACAGGGGGGCGAGCAGTACTTC	CASNTGQGGEQYF
14	medium-sized	-	TRBV2	TRBJ1-1	TGTGCCAGCGGCCTTGAGGGCGGAAGGACTGAAGCTTTCTTT	CASGLEGGRTEAFF
16	-	-	TRBV5-1	TRBJ1-6	TGCGCCAGCAGCTTGGGACCAGAGGACTATAATTCACCCCTCCACTTT	CASSLGPEDYNSPLHF
13	-	-	TRBV19	TRBJ1-5	TGTGCCGCCGCAGGGGCGCGCAATCAGCCCCAGCATTTT	CAAAGARNQPQHF
14	once	TRBD1	TRBV5-1	TRBJ2-5	TGCGCCAGCAGCCCGGGACAGAGGCAAGAGACCCAGTACTTC	CASSPGQRQETQYF
15	-	TRBD1	TRBV7-9	TRBJ1-3	TGTGCCAGCAGCTCGGACAGGGGGTCTGGAAACACCATATATTTT	CASSSDRGSGNTIYF
16	-	TRBD1	TRBV7-9	TRBJ2-1	TGTGCCAGCAGTTCACAAACCGGGACAGGGAGGAGTGAGCAGTTCTTC	CASSSQTGTGRSEQFF
15	once	-	TRBV28	TRBJ1-2	TGTGCCAGCAGTGGCGGGGAGCCCTCTAACTATGGCTACACCTTC	CASSGGEPSNYGYTF
12	-	-	TRBV30	TRBJ1-1	TGTGCCTGGGTACCAACGGGAGCTGAAGCTTTCTTT	CAWVPTGAEAFF
16	-	TRBD1	TRBV4-1	TRBJ1-1	TGCGCCAGCAGCCCGACAGGGGGTGGTAGGAACACTGAAGCTTTCTTT	CASSPTGGGRNTEAFF